This entry features one T cell receptor (beta chain) sequence. This sample is drawn from a study of control samples from healthy donors and cancer patients. Repertoires were generated with immunoSEQ multiplex PCR, while TCRdb's copy carries only in-frame clones and drops some. The repertoire holds 100,000 to 150,000 clones, with roughly 91% as singletons. Germline CDR1 reads MNHEY; CDR2 reads SVGEGT. The CDR3 has 15 residues. V lost 6 bases and J 5 bases, leaving 16 bases between the germline ends. Sequencing was performed on PBMCs. This chain joins TRBV6-2 or TRBV6-3 and TRBJ1-4, with D hard to call. This TCR was recovered from a man aged 50-59 years with head and neck cancer. This CDR3 is CASSLQRLGNEKLFF. The CDR3 bases are TGTGCCAGCAGCCTACAGAGGCTTGGGAATGAAAAACTGTTTTTT.